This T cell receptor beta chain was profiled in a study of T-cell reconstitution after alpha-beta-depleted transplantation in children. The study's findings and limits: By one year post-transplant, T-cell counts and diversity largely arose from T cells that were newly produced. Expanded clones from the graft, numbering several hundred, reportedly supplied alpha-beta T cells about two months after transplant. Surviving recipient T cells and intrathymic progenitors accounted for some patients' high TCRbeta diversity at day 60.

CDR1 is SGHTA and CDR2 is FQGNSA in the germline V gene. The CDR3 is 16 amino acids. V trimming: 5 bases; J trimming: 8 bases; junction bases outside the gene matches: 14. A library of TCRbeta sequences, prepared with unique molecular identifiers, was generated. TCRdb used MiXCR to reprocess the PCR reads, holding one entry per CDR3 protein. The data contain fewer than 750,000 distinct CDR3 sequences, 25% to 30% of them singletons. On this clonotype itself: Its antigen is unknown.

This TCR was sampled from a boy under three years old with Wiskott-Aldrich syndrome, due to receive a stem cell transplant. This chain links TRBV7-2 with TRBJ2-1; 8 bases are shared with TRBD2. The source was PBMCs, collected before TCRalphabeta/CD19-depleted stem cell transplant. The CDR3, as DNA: TGTGCCAGCAGCCTTTTAGCGGGACCACCTGGCTATGAGCAGTTCTTC. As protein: CASSLLAGPPGYEQFF. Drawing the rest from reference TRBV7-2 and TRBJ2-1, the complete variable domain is GAGVSQSPSNKVTEKGKDVELRCDPISGHTALYWYRQSLGQGLEFLIYFQGNSAPDKSGLPSDRFSAERTGGSVSTLTIQRTQQEDSAVYLCASSLLAGPPGYEQFFGPGTRLTVL.